This record looks at one T cell receptor (beta chain) sequence and its context. TCR beta CDR3 region amplification was performed from RNA transcripts. HTBI primers were employed in a first-round RT-PCR of the TCR CDR3. Using its own MiXCR run on the multiplex PCR reads, TCRdb lists one record per CDR3 protein. Of nearly 750,000 distinct CDR3 sequences in the sample, 30% to 40% are singletons; the top ten hold 31%. V lost 4 bases to trimming and J lost 1 base, with 19 bases between them. The CDR3 totals 17 residues. Germline CDR1 reads SEHNR; CDR2 reads FQNEAQ (reference sequence). This entry is derived from a study of T cells in Graves' hyperthyroidism and ophthalmopathy. In the study overall: Peripheral blood was collected at initial diagnosis, before any treatment.

The chain is built from TRBV7-9 and TRBJ2-5; D is possibly TRBD1 (6 bases). Sequencing was carried out using blood. This receptor was obtained from a woman aged 40 to 49 with Graves' hyperthyroidism. DNA of the CDR3: TGTGCCAGCAGCTCCTACACAGGGTTAGCTCCCCAAGAGACCCAGTACTTC. It specifies CASSSYTGLAPQETQYF.